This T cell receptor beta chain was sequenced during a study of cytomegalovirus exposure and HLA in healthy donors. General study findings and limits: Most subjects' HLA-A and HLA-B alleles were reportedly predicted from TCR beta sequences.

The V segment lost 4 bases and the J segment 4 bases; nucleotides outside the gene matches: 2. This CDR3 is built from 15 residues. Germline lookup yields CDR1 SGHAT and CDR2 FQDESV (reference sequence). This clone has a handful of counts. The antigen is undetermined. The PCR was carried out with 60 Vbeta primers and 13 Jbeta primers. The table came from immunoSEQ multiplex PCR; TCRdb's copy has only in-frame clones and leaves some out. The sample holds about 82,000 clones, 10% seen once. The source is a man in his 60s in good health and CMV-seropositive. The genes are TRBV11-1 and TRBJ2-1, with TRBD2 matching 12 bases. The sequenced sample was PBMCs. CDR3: CASSSLAGGYNEQFF. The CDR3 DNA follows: TGTGCCAGCAGCTCCCTAGCGGGGGGGTACAATGAGCAGTTCTTC.